One and the same sample provided the 11 T cell receptor beta chains below, sequenced in a study of T cell clonality in common variable immunodeficiency. Points from the study as a whole: Common variable immunodeficiency TCR beta sequences reportedly had fewer deletions and N-nucleotide insertions.

Measured with immunoSEQ multiplex PCR; TCRdb has only the in-frame clones, and not every one. Recorded here are 25,000 to 30,000 clones, none singletons. No antigens are known for them. Input material: peripheral blood mononuclear cells. The receptors here all came from a human donor with common variable immunodeficiency.

By its share, this clone is medium-sized. The sequenced fragment ends 3 residues before the CDR3 boundary, so the rest is inferred from the germline J gene. The chain combines TRBV29-1 with TRBJ1-4, with a possible D match to TRBD1 (5 bases). CDR1 and CDR2 from the germline V gene are SQVTM and ANQGSEA. This CDR3 region has 14 residues. Deletions cut 2 bases from V and 6 bases from J, with 13 bases between. The part of the CDR3 DNA that was read is TGCAGCGTTGAACAGGGTGATGGGGATGAAAAA. Its translation: CSVEQGDGDEK. The full-length CDR3 reads as CSVEQGDGDEKLFF.

There are a few counts of this clone. Read data end 3 residues before the CDR3 end; the end is taken from the germline J gene. This chain links TRBV7-2 with TRBJ2-3, with 7 bases matching TRBD1. The J segment lost 3 bases and the V segment lost 1 base, leaving 4 bases of the junction unmatched. This CDR3 is built from 15 residues. Germline values: CDR1 SGHTA, CDR2 FQGNSA. The CDR3: CASSLVRGLTDTQYF. The part of the CDR3 DNA that was read is TGTGCCAGCAGCTTAGTGAGGGGGCTTACAGATACG.

This clone counts as medium-sized. The sequence runs out 3 residues before the end of the CDR3; the remainder is reconstructed from the germline J gene. The rearrangement links TRBV9 to TRBJ2-1; 14 bases agree with TRBD2. The germline gives CDR1 SGDLS, CDR2 YYNGEE. This CDR3 has 16 amino acids. The ends lost 1 base at V and 6 bases at J; junction bases unmatched: 3. CDR3 bases read: TGTGCCAGCAGCGTAATTGGGACTAGCGGGAGCAATGAG. Protein: CASSVIGTSGSNE. The entire CDR3 sequence reads CASSVIGTSGSNEQFF.

This clone appeared a few times. With the read ending 3 residues before the CDR3 end, the germline J gene is used to fill in that end. The rearrangement links TRBV20-1 to TRBJ2-1; 14 nucleotides match TRBD2. Per germline, CDR1 DFQATT and CDR2 SNEGSKA (reference sequence). V lost 5 bases and J lost 5; bases outside the gene matches: 8. The CDR3 sequence is 16 residues long. The CDR3 is CSAHTGTSGSDNEQFF. Partial CDR3 DNA: TGCAGTGCTCACACCGGGACTAGCGGGAGCGACAATGAG.

Concerning this clone: The read halts 3 residues ahead of the CDR3 end, with the missing end drawn from the germline J gene. V is TRBV18 and J is TRBJ2-7; 13 positions agree with TRBD2. Per the germline V gene, CDR1 is KGHSH and CDR2 is LQKENI. Trimming removed 2 bases from V and 2 bases from J; junction bases left unmatched: 3. The CDR3 sequence is 16 residues long. The part of the CDR3 DNA that was read is TGTGCCAGCTCACCAAAAGGGACTAGCGGGACCTACGAG. Amino acid sequence: CASSPKGTSGTYE. The full CDR3 reads CASSPKGTSGTYEQYF.

As regards this clone: The sequenced fragment ends 3 residues before the CDR3 boundary, so the rest is inferred from the germline J gene. This sequence joins TRBV5-1 and TRBJ2-7; a possible D gene is TRBD1 (8 bases). V shed 4 bases and J shed 4 bases, with 18 bases lying between them. This CDR3 is 15 amino acids long. Germline assignment: CDR1 SGHRS and CDR2 YFSETQ. CDR3 DNA (partial): TGCGCCAGCAGCAAACAGGGGGGGGATCAATACGAG. This codes for CASSKQGGDQYE. The full CDR3 protein is CASSKQGGDQYEQYF. Full variable domain (missing parts from reference TRBV5-1 and TRBJ2-7): KAGVTQTPRYLIKTRGQQVTLSCSPISGHRSVSWYQQTPGQGLQFLFEYFSETQRNKGNFPGRFSGRQFSNSRSEMNVSTLELGDSALYLCASSKQGGDQYEQYFGPGTRLTVT.

There are a few counts of this clone. The read terminates 3 residues before the CDR3 end, so the remaining end is supplied by the germline J gene. The gene calls are TRBV2 and TRBJ2-7, with D possibly matching TRBD1 (9 bases). V was clipped by 6 bases and J by 4 bases, with 16 bases between them. Germline CDR1 SNHLY, CDR2 FYNNEI. CDR3 length equals 14 residues. The CDR3 bases that were read are TGTGCCAGCAGGGCGGGAGGACAGGGGTACGAG. It encodes CASRAGGQGYE. The CDR3, in full, reads CASRAGGQGYEQYF.

As concerns this clone: The DNA ends 3 residues before the CDR3 does, and the rest of the CDR3 is filled in from the germline J gene. The chain recombines TRBV2 with TRBJ1-5; D gene ambiguous. The V end lost 6 bases, the J end lost 4 bases, and 13 bases lay between the germline ends. Germline-derived CDR1 and CDR2 are SNHLY and FYNNEI. The CDR3 runs to 14 residues. Partial CDR3 DNA: TGTGCCAGCAGGGGTAGGGCCCCAAATCAGCCC. Its protein product is CASRGRAPNQP. The CDR3 as a whole reads CASRGRAPNQPQHF.

On this clone itself: Read sequence stops 3 residues before the CDR3 end, and the germline J gene provides the missing end. The gene calls are TRBV7-8 and TRBJ2-7; 7 bases map to TRBD1. Germline values: CDR1 SGHVS, CDR2 FQNEAQ. V gave up 1 base and J gave up 2 bases; unmatched junction bases: 8. The CDR3 has 16 amino acids. This CDR3 is CASSLGWDSQTYEQYF. CDR3 DNA, as far as it was read: TGTGCCAGCAGCTTAGGGTGGGACAGCCAAACCTACGAG.

Worth noting for this clone: The read ends 3 residues early relative to the CDR3; the germline J gene fills the gap. The chain carries TRBV18 and TRBJ2-7; D gene unclear. CDR3 length equals 15 residues. Trimming shortened V by 1 base and J by 6 bases, and 16 bases separated the two germline ends. CDR1 is KGHSH and CDR2 is LQKENI in the germline V gene. CDR3 bases read: TGTGCCAGCTCACCACAGAAAGCAAAACCCCGCGAG. It yields the protein CASSPQKAKPRE. The CDR3 in full is CASSPQKAKPREQYF.

This clone was counted only a few times. With the read ending 3 residues before the CDR3 end, the germline J gene is used to fill in that end. The V and J genes are TRBV7-9 and TRBJ2-1; 8 positions match TRBD2. Germline assignment: CDR1 SEHNR and CDR2 FQNEAQ (reference sequence). V shed 11 bases and J 6 bases; nucleotides not matched to a gene: 9. The length of the CDR3 is 13 residues. The covered CDR3 bases are TGTGCCGGCCGGACTAGCAGAAGCAATGAG. Its protein product is CAGRTSRSNE. The entire CDR3 sequence reads CAGRTSRSNEQFF.